The 27 T cell receptor beta chains in this list originate from one sample, sequenced in a study of blood T cell repertoires in COVID-19. Clones were read by immunoSEQ multiplex PCR, and TCRdb kept only the in-frame ones, dropping some. The table has some 110,000 clones, just under 85% seen once. Sample: peripheral blood. These receptors were obtained from a man aged 65 to 79 with active or convalescent COVID-19.

The chain uses TRBV20-1 and TRBJ1-2; 8 bases map to TRBD1. This CDR3 contains 11 residues. CDR1 is DFQATT and CDR2 is SNEGSKA in the germline V gene (reference sequence). The CDR3 protein is CRAGGDYGYTF. CDR3 sequence (DNA): TGCAGGGCAGGGGGCGACTATGGCTACACCTTC.

J is TRBJ1-5 and V is TRBV7-8; maybe TRBD1 (5 bases). V dropped 4 bases and J dropped 0 bases, with 16 bases sitting between them. The CDR3 extends over 17 amino acids. Germline V gene lookup returns CDR1 SGHVS and CDR2 FQNEAQ. CDR3 region: CASSYPGTDYSNQPQHF. The CDR3, as DNA: TGTGCCAGCAGCTACCCCGGGACTGACTATAGCAATCAGCCCCAGCATTTT. The entire variable domain, with the rest obtained from reference TRBV7-8 and TRBJ1-5, is as follows: GAGVSQSPRYKVAKRGQDVALRCDPISGHVSLFWYQQALGQGPEFLTYFQNEAQLDKSGLPSDRFFAERPEGSVSTLKIQRTQQEDSAVYLCASSYPGTDYSNQPQHFGDGTRLSIL.

This clone was seen a single time. V gene TRBV5-1 combines with J gene TRBJ1-2; D unresolved. Per germline, CDR1 SGHRS and CDR2 YFSETQ. This CDR3 has 15 residues. Trimming pared 4 bases from V and 2 bases from J, leaving 15 bases between. The DNA for the CDR3 is TGCGCCAGCAGCCCCGAGCCCCCCGGGAACTATGGCTACACCTTC. This codes for CASSPEPPGNYGYTF.

This clone appeared a single time. J is TRBJ2-6 and V is TRBV6-6; D possibly corresponds to TRBD2 (5 bases). Looked up from germline, CDR1 is MNHNY and CDR2 is SVGAGI (reference sequence). Trimming pared 6 bases from V and 8 bases from J, leaving 14 bases between. CDR3 length: 14 amino acids. CDR3 protein: CASRTHRGTNVLTF. The CDR3 region has the DNA TGTGCCAGCAGGACCCACCGAGGGACCAACGTCCTGACTTTC.

A few counts support this clone. V is TRBV18 and J is TRBJ1-1; TRBD1 agrees at 7 bases. The CDR3 is 15 residues long. V lost 5 bases, J lost 2 bases, and 8 bases stayed unmatched. CDR1 is KGHSH and CDR2 is LQKENI in the germline V gene. The CDR3 region has the DNA TGTGCCAGCTCAGTAGAACAGGGGCGTAACACTGAAGCTTTCTTT. It codes for CASSVEQGRNTEAFF. The complete variable domain, with remaining parts taken from reference TRBV18 and TRBJ1-1, reads NAGVMQNPRHLVRRRGQEARLRCSPMKGHSHVYWYRQLPEEGLKFMVYLQKENIIDESGMPKERFSAEFPKEGPSILRIQQVVRGDSAAYFCASSVEQGRNTEAFFGQGTRLTVV.

The chain links TRBV5-4 to TRBJ2-5; tentative D call: TRBD2 (6 bases). Trimming cost V 0 bases and J 3 bases, with 6 bases left between them. Germline V gene data show CDR1 as SGHNT and CDR2 as YYREEE (reference sequence). The CDR3 length is 13 residues. The CDR3 nucleotides read TGTGCCAGCAGCTTGGTAGCGGAAGAGACCCAGTACTTC. Translated, it gives CASSLVAEETQYF.

J is TRBJ2-2 and V is TRBV5-4, with 10 bases identical to TRBD2. J was trimmed by 5 bases and V by 0 bases; bases with no gene match: 1. In germline, CDR1 is SGHNT, CDR2 YYREEE (reference sequence). This CDR3 comprises 15 residues. The CDR3 reads CASSLELAGTGELFF. The CDR3 region has the DNA TGTGCCAGCAGCTTGGAACTAGCGGGAACCGGGGAGCTGTTTTTT.

V gene TRBV7-9 combines with J gene TRBJ2-7, with 7 nucleotides matching TRBD2. CDR1 and CDR2 (germline): SEHNR, FQNEAQ (reference sequence). The CDR3 sequence is 14 residues long. The junction had 3 bases not matched to a gene; V was cut back by 1 base and J by 3 bases. For the CDR3, the DNA is TGTGCCAGCAGCTTAGATCGGACTAGCTACGAGCAGTACTTC. Translating gives CASSLDRTSYEQYF.

This chain connects TRBV7-8 to TRBJ2-7, with D uncertain. This CDR3 is built from 12 residues. Trimming left V 0 bases short and J 6 bases short, with 6 bases between. CDR1 and CDR2 (germline): SGHVS, FQNEAQ. The CDR3 DNA is TGTGCCAGCAGCTTAGCGTATTTCGAGCAGTACTTC. As protein: CASSLAYFEQYF.

V is TRBV18 and J is TRBJ2-7; 7 bases map to TRBD2. J was trimmed by 3 bases and V by 2 bases; bases with no gene match: 7. CDR3 length: 15 amino acids. CDR1 and CDR2 from the germline V gene are KGHSH and LQKENI. CDR3 nucleotide sequence: TGTGCCAGCTCACCATCAGCCGGGGGGAGCTACGAGCAGTACTTC. Translating gives CASSPSAGGSYEQYF.

The chain has TRBV6-5 and TRBJ1-5; D unresolved. Trimming removed 0 bases from V and 2 bases from J, with 5 bases in between. Germline CDR1 MNHEY, CDR2 SVGAGI. This CDR3 region has 14 residues. As DNA, the CDR3 is TGTGCCAGCAGTTACTCACGGGGCAATCAGCCCCAGCATTTT. It yields the protein CASSYSRGNQPQHF.

The chain links TRBV3-1 (or the pseudogene TRBV3-2) to TRBJ2-7; tentative D call: TRBD1 (6 bases). The CDR3 extends over 16 amino acids. Trimming took 0 bases from V and 3 from J, leaving 15 bases between them. Germline V lookup: CDR1 LGHDT, CDR2 YNNKEL (reference sequence). The CDR3 nucleotides read TGTGCCAGCAGCCAAGATTTCGGATACAGGGACTACGAGCAGTACTTC. This codes for CASSQDFGYRDYEQYF.

This clone came up once. The rearrangement links TRBV5-5 to TRBJ1-4; TRBD1 might be the D (5 bases). V lost 2 bases and J 7 bases, leaving 15 bases between the germline ends. Germline CDR1 and CDR2: SGHKS and YYEKEE (reference sequence). The CDR3 runs to 15 residues. The CDR3 nucleotides are TGTGCCAGCAGCTTAGCCCAGGGCCGGGCTGAAAAACTGTTTTTT. Residues: CASSLAQGRAEKLFF.

The J gene is TRBJ1-1, the V gene TRBV5-1, with 9 positions matching TRBD1. J lost 5 bases, V lost 3 bases, and 8 bases had no gene match. This CDR3 is 15 amino acids long. Germline assignment: CDR1 SGHRS and CDR2 YFSETQ. CDR3 amino acids: CASSYTGGAGTEAFF. In DNA form, the CDR3 reads TGCGCCAGCAGCTATACAGGGGGCGCAGGTACTGAAGCTTTCTTT.

This sequence joins TRBV7-9 and TRBJ1-4; 8 bases map to TRBD1. Unmatched junction bases numbered 8, after V lost 4 bases and J lost 7 bases. The CDR3 runs to 15 residues. CDR1 and CDR2 from the germline V gene are SEHNR and FQNEAQ (reference sequence). The CDR3 DNA reads TGTGCCAGCAGCTCCAAGGACAGGGCGGGTGAAAAACTGTTTTTT. Amino acid sequence: CASSSKDRAGEKLFF.

V gene TRBV18 combines with J gene TRBJ1-6; D is possibly TRBD1 (6 bases). CDR3 size: 14 residues. V shed 3 bases and J shed 8 bases, with 11 bases lying between them. CDR1 and CDR2 from the germline V gene are KGHSH and LQKENI. The CDR3 nucleotides read TGTGCCAGCTCACCGAATAAGGGGGATTCACCCCTCCACTTT. This encodes CASSPNKGDSPLHF.

The chain recombines TRBV11-3 with TRBJ1-1; D remains unclear. The CDR3 runs to 15 residues. The germline V gene encodes CDR1 SGHNT and CDR2 YENEEA. Trimming took off 0 bases at V and 0 bases at J, with 8 bases between the two ends. This chain's CDR3 is CASSLEEALNTEAFF. DNA of the CDR3: TGTGCCAGCAGCTTAGAAGAGGCTTTGAACACTGAAGCTTTCTTT. Full variable domain (rest looked up from reference TRBV11-3 and TRBJ1-1): EAGVVQSPRYKIIEKKQPVAFWCNPISGHNTLYWYLQNLGQGPELLIRYENEEAVDDSQLPKDRFSAERLKGVDSTLKIQPAELGDSAVYLCASSLEEALNTEAFFGQGTRLTVV.

The chain employs TRBV5-1 and TRBJ2-7; no clear D. Trimming stripped 0 bases from V and 7 bases from J, with 8 bases between. Germline CDR1 and CDR2: SGHRS and YFSETQ. The CDR3 totals 12 residues. As DNA, the CDR3 is TGCGCCAGCAGCTTGGGACGGCGGGAGCAGTACTTC. Translated: CASSLGRREQYF.

J is TRBJ2-4 and V is TRBV3-1 (or the pseudogene TRBV3-2), with D unclear. Germline loops: CDR1 LGHDT, CDR2 YNNKEL (reference sequence). V lost 1 base and J lost 4, with 8 bases in between. The CDR3 is 14 amino acids. The CDR3 DNA follows: TGTGCCAGCAGCCAAGGTTCGGAGAAAAACATTCAGTACTTC. Translating it yields CASSQGSEKNIQYF.

The chain uses TRBV16 and TRBJ2-5; D gene uncertain. The CDR3 has 14 amino acids. Trimming left V 4 bases short and J 5 bases short, with 14 bases between. Germline CDR1 reads KGHSY; CDR2 reads FQNENV. CDR3 coding DNA: TGTGCCAGCAGCCCCGAAGCCAGGTTGGAGACCCAGTACTTC. This codes for CASSPEARLETQYF.

The V and J genes are TRBV14 and TRBJ1-2; D gene ambiguous. This CDR3 has 12 residues. Trimming took off 6 bases at V and 3 bases at J, with 8 bases between the two ends. CDR1 is SGHDN, CDR2 FVKESK, per germline. The CDR3 region has the DNA TGTGCCAGCAGTGAGGCACACTATGGCTACACCTTC. Its translation: CASSEAHYGYTF.

This clone was seen a single time. V and J are TRBV5-1 and TRBJ1-2; D is unclear. Trimming pared 0 bases from V and 8 bases from J, leaving 11 bases between. This CDR3 contains 13 residues. Per the germline V gene, CDR1 is SGHRS and CDR2 is YFSETQ. The CDR3 DNA follows: TGCGCCAGCAGCTTGGATTTGGGAGGCGGCTACACCTTC. Protein sequence: CASSLDLGGGYTF.

The gene calls are TRBV6-2 or TRBV6-3 and TRBJ2-1; D call uncertain. V was shortened by 5 bases and J by 2 bases, with 13 bases between the two germline ends. Germline CDR1 is MNHEY and CDR2 is SVGEGT. CDR3 length: 15 residues. In DNA, the CDR3 is TGTGCCAGCAGTCTACAGAATTCGGCCTACAATGAGCAGTTCTTC. The encoded protein is CASSLQNSAYNEQFF.

V and J are TRBV12-5 and TRBJ2-5, with TRBD2 matching 11 bases. Germline CDR1 is LGHNT and CDR2 is FRNRAP. The length of the CDR3 is 14 residues. The V segment lost 5 bases and the J segment 5 bases; nucleotides outside the gene matches: 4. CDR3 protein: CASGGSGGGETQYF. The CDR3 DNA follows: TGTGCTAGTGGTGGTAGCGGGGGGGGTGAGACCCAGTACTTC.

V gene TRBV4-2 combines with J gene TRBJ2-2; maybe TRBD2 (5 bases). The germline V and J ends were trimmed by 4 bases and 6 bases, with 15 bases remaining between them. The germline V gene has CDR1 LGHNA and CDR2 YNFKEQ. This CDR3 comprises 15 residues. The CDR3 DNA follows: TGTGCCAGCAGCCGCGACGTTGGAGGTGCCGGGGAGCTGTTTTTT. It yields the protein CASSRDVGGAGELFF.

In this sample, this clone turned up once. This chain connects TRBV5-3 to TRBJ2-1, with 11 bases lining up with TRBD2. TRBV5-3 is an ORF for which the function is uncertain. This CDR3 is 12 amino acids long. With 5 bases clipped from V and 16 bases from J, the junction kept 8 bases outside the gene matches. The CDR3 region has the DNA TGTGCCAGAAGTTGTGCTAGCGGGGGGTGTTTCTTC. This gives the protein CARSCASGGCFF.

Turning to this clone: Additional DNA sequences in this sample encode the identical CDR3. CDR3 region: CASSLTGDQPQHF. In DNA, the CDR3 is TGCGCCAGCAGCTTGACGGGTGATCAGCCCCAGCATTTT. This sequence joins TRBV5-1 and TRBJ1-5, with D unresolved. Deletions cut 1 base from V and 5 bases from J, with 7 bases between. The CDR3 has 13 residues. Looked up from germline, CDR1 is SGHRS and CDR2 is YFSETQ.